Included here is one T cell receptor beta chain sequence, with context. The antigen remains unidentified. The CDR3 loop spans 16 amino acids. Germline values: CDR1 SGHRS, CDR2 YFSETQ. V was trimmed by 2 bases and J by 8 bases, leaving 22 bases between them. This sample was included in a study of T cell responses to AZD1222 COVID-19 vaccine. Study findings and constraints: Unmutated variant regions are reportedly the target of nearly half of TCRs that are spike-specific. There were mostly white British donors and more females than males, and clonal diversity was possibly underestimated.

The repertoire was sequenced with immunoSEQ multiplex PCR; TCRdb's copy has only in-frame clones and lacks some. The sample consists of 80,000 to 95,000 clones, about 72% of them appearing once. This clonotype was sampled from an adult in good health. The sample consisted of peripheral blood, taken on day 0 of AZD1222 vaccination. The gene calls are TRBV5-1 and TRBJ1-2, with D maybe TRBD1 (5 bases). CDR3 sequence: CASSLAPVGRVYGYTF. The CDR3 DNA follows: TGCGCCAGCAGCTTAGCCCCGGTAGGCAGGGTGTACGGCTACACCTTC.